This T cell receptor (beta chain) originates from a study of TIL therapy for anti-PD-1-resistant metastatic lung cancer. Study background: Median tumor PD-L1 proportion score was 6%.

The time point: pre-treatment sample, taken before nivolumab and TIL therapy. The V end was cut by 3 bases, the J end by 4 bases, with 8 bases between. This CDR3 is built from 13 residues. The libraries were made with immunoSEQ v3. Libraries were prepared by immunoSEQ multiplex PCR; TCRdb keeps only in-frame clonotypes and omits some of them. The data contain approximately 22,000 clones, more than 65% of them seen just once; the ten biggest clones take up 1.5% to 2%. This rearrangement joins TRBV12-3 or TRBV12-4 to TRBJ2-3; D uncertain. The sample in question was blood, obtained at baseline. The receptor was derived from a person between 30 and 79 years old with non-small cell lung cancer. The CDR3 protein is CASSFGYADTQYF. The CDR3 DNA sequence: TGTGCCAGCAGTTTCGGGTACGCAGATACGCAGTATTTT.